This TCR beta chain was documented in a study of Ad26.COV2.S vaccination and SARS-CoV-2 variants. Whole-study results and caveats: Total T cell responses may have been underestimated by the TCR breadth and depth analyses.

V dropped 4 bases and J dropped 0; count of bases not matched to a gene: 9. Per the germline V gene, CDR1 is SGDLS and CDR2 is YYNGEE. The CDR3 is made up of 17 amino acids. The treatment is: some 20 received Ad26.COV2.S at low or high dose, single or two shots; 5 received placebo; per-sample allocation not given. Sampling happened 63 days after the first vaccine or placebo injection. About this clone: Its antigen is unknown.

Some clones are missing from TCRdb's copy, which holds only in-frame ones; the method was immunoSEQ multiplex PCR. There are 200,000 to 300,000 clones in the sample; roughly 87% occur only once, and less than 3.5% lies in the top ten. The rearrangement joins TRBV9 to TRBJ2-2, with 7 bases identical to TRBD2. The sequencing used peripheral blood, collected in a trial of Ad26.COV2.S vaccine versus placebo. The source of this sequence is a person between 18 and 59 years old who received the Ad26.COV2.S COVID-19 vaccine or a placebo. As DNA, the CDR3 is TGTGCCAGCAGCTACCCGCGGGAGTCATCGAACACCGGGGAGCTGTTTTTT. Amino acids: CASSYPRESSNTGELFF. Full variable domain (rest looked up from reference TRBV9 and TRBJ2-2): DSGVTQTPKHLITATGQRVTLRCSPRSGDLSVYWYQQSLDQGLQFLIQYYNGEERAKGNILERFSAQQFPDLHSELNLSSLELGDSALYFCASSYPRESSNTGELFFGEGSRLTVL.